These T cell receptor beta chains were read from a single sample in a study of regulatory T cells in long-lasting Graves disease. TCRdb processed the multiplex PCR reads anew with MiXCR; each CDR3 protein has one entry. The table includes roughly 220,000 distinct CDR3 sequences, approximately 16% detected once. The source material was peripheral blood mononuclear cells (PBMCs), sampled at new diagnosis, from a patient treated with antithyroid drugs. The receptors were gathered from a female donor with Graves disease. Both conserved end residues are trimmed from each CDR3. Fields, in order: CDR3 protein, V gene, D gene. A D gene is named only where the DNA matches it firmly.

AWSPQRANTQY	TRBV30	NA
ASSYGTTGVQETQY	TRBV6-2/TRBV6-3	NA
ASSFFQGAVFTEAF	TRBV11-2	TRBD1
AIKPLAGSTDTQY	TRBV10-3	TRBD2
ASSPPKAGSNTGELF	TRBV7-9	NA
ASQRGTEAF	TRBV19	NA
ASSQGPYNEQF	TRBV4-2	NA
ASSAASGGEQY	TRBV19	TRBD2
SAFYNEQF	TRBV20-1	NA
SATPQQETQY	TRBV20-1	NA
ASSEARNSGSVGELF	TRBV6-1	TRBD2
ASRTPFDRGEELF	TRBV12-3/TRBV12-4	NA
ASKGERRYGYT	TRBV2	NA
ASSLPRNTGGSYNEQF	TRBV5-1	TRBD1
ASSLGGGLAGNEQF	TRBV7-8	TRBD2
AWSRGVVGEKLF	TRBV30	NA
SAPYASGEETQY	TRBV20-1	TRBD2
ASSILWEGLNEQF	TRBV19	TRBD2
ASSLGGRGYEQY	TRBV28	NA
ASSLHTRLARETQY	TRBV7-6	NA